The next 10 T cell receptor beta chains were all read from a single sample in a study of blood T cell repertoires in COVID-19. Here immunoSEQ multiplex PCR was the method, and the copy in TCRdb shows in-frame clones only, minus some. This sample has 170,000 or so clones, with less than 90% found just once. Sequencing input: peripheral blood. The receptors stem from a man aged 18 to 30 with active or convalescent COVID-19.

V usage is TRBV29-1 and J usage is TRBJ1-2; D uncertain. CDR1 SQVTM and CDR2 ANQGSEA come from the germline V gene. The CDR3 loop spans 11 amino acids. Trimming cost V 4 bases and J 4 bases, with 7 bases left between them. The CDR3 coding sequence is TGCAGCGTTGCCCCCGGCTATGGCTACACCTTC. As protein: CSVAPGYGYTF.

This sequence joins TRBV19 and TRBJ1-2; 7 nucleotides agree with TRBD1. Looked up from germline, CDR1 is LNHDA and CDR2 is SQIVND (reference sequence). The CDR3 contains 12 residues. V lost 4 bases and J lost 4; bases outside the gene matches: 0. CDR3 in DNA: TGTGCCAGTAGTACAGGGGGCTATGGCTACACCTTC. Encoded protein: CASSTGGYGYTF.

This chain links TRBV7-2 with TRBJ1-2; 7 bases are a match to TRBD1. Germline V CDR1 and CDR2: SGHTA, FQGNSA. The CDR3 is made up of 15 amino acids. J was trimmed by 6 bases and V by 3 bases; bases with no gene match: 10. The CDR3, as DNA: TGTGCCAGCAGCTTGATAAGGCAAAGGGGGCATGGCTACACCTTC. Translating it yields CASSLIRQRGHGYTF.

The chain links TRBV12-5 to TRBJ1-1, with 7 bases lining up with TRBD1. J lost 1 base, V lost 1 base, and 6 bases had no gene match. The CDR3 runs 16 residues. The germline gives CDR1 LGHNT, CDR2 FRNRAP. CDR3 in DNA: TGTGCTAGTGGTTTGGCCACACAGGGGCCGAACACTGAAGCTTTCTTT. Amino acids: CASGLATQGPNTEAFF.

This chain connects TRBV12-3 or TRBV12-4 to TRBJ2-1; TRBD1 might be the D (6 bases). The CDR3 length is 13 residues. V was cut by 6 bases and J by 10 bases, with 16 bases left in between. This CDR3 is CASRANREGEQFF. For the CDR3, the DNA is TGTGCCAGCAGGGCCAACAGGGAAGGCGAGCAGTTCTTC.

A remark on this clone: This may arise from a read error, as a much more abundant clone is one base away. The V and J genes are TRBV3-1 (or the pseudogene TRBV3-2) and TRBJ2-7; TRBD1 is a possible D gene (6 bases). Germline V gives CDR1 LGHDT, CDR2 YNNKEL (reference sequence). There are 12 residues in the CDR3. Trimming removed 4 bases from V and 4 bases from J, with 8 bases in between. CDR3 DNA sequence: TGTGCCAGCAGCCTGGACAGTTACGAGCAGTACTTC. Its translation is CASSLDSYEQYF.

The V and J genes are TRBV4-1 and TRBJ2-7; 8 positions agree with TRBD2. CDR1 is MGHRA, CDR2 YSYEKL, per germline. The CDR3 length is 14 residues. V dropped 1 base and J dropped 3; count of bases not matched to a gene: 2. The CDR3 nucleotides read TGCGCCAGCAGCCAAGGGCTAGCGGGCTACGAGCAGTACTTC. Protein: CASSQGLAGYEQYF.

The V and J genes are TRBV11-2 and TRBJ1-2; D is possibly TRBD1 (6 bases). The V end was cut by 5 bases, the J end by 5 bases, with 18 bases between. The length of the CDR3 is 15 residues. Germline V CDR1 and CDR2: SGHAT, FQNNGV. DNA for the CDR3: TGTGCCAGCAGCCCCCGCCCCCAAGGGGGTTATGGCTACACCTTC. This sequence encodes CASSPRPQGGYGYTF. Together with reference TRBV11-2 and TRBJ1-2, the CDR3 gives the full variable domain: EAGVAQSPRYKIIEKRQSVAFWCNPISGHATLYWYQQILGQGPKLLIQFQNNGVVDDSQLPKDRFSAERLKGVDSTLKIQPAKLEDSAVYLCASSPRPQGGYGYTFGSGTRLTVV.

This clone has a handful of counts. The chain is built from TRBV19 and TRBJ1-5; TRBD1 might be the D (5 bases). The CDR3 spans 13 residues. Germline assignment: CDR1 LNHDA and CDR2 SQIVND (reference sequence). V shed 5 bases and J shed 6 bases, with 11 bases lying between them. The CDR3 spells CASSEPDIQPQHF. The CDR3 coding sequence is TGTGCCAGTAGTGAACCGGACATTCAGCCCCAGCATTTT.

J is TRBJ1-2 and V is TRBV19; 8 positions match TRBD1. Trimming took 10 bases from V and 5 from J; bases not matched to a gene: 9. The CDR3 covers 13 residues. Per the germline V gene, CDR1 is LNHDA and CDR2 is SQIVND (reference sequence). The CDR3 DNA reads TGTGCCACCGGGACAGGAGCAAGGTATGGCTACACCTTC. Encoded protein: CATGTGARYGYTF.